This TCR beta chain emerged from a study of blood T cell repertoires in COVID-19. The wider study: Researchers got acute and convalescent COVID-19 samples from the United States, Italy and Spain. Sources were T cells, B-cell-depleted T cells, or PBMCs; the material itself was cDNA or gDNA.

Per the original data handling: Reference gene primer amplification yielded estimated nucleated cell counts. Clones were read by immunoSEQ multiplex PCR, and TCRdb kept only the in-frame ones, dropping some. The V and J calls and clone size come from that table; D and trimming were worked out from the DNA. The profile shows hundreds of thousands of clones, over 80% of them singletons. With 5 bases removed from V and 1 base from J, the gap between germline ends came to 8 bases. Per the germline V gene, CDR1 is SGHRS and CDR2 is YFSETQ. The CDR3 loop spans 13 amino acids. Sequencing input: peripheral blood. The sequence derives from a man in his forties with acute or convalescent COVID-19. The chain combines TRBV5-1 with TRBJ2-3; a weak D match, TRBD2 (5 bases). The CDR3 DNA follows: TGCGCCAGCAGGATTAGCGGCACAGATACGCAGTATTTT. Protein sequence: CASRISGTDTQYF.